Sequencing of this TCR beta chain was carried out in a study of tumor and adjacent non-tumor tissue in lung cancer. The overall study: On average, productive TCRbeta reads reached roughly 3.9 million per sample.

TCRbeta libraries were built with three rounds of nested PCR, modified from ARM-PCR. TCRdb re-derived calls from the multiplex PCR reads in MiXCR, one entry per CDR3 protein. This table has 77,000 or so distinct CDR3 sequences, 60% to 80% appearing once. Whole-study results and caveats: Normal lung showed higher cumulative top 100 clone frequency than tumor. Higher tumor TCR diversity was associated with shorter survival. Significantly higher TCR diversity was found in tumor than normal lung.

A single count supports this clonotype. Its antigen is currently unknown. One junction end does not reproduce the germline sequence, and a read error may be involved. The CDR3 contains 15 residues. CDR1 and CDR2 from the germline V gene are GTSNPN and SVGIG (reference sequence). The template was RNA from unsorted bulk tissue. The chain combines TRBV30 with TRBJ2-1; a weak D match, TRBD2 (6 bases). The clonotype was recovered from a woman aged 50 to 65 with non-small cell lung cancer. Sequencing was performed on lung tumor tissue. In nucleotides, the CDR3 is TGTGCCTGGTCCCACGCGGGGAGCTCCCACAATGAGCAGCTCTTC. Amino acid sequence: CAWSHAGSSHNEQLF.